Listed below are T cell receptor beta chains from one sample, sequenced in a study of blood T cell repertoires in COVID-19. Clones were sequenced by immunoSEQ multiplex PCR, and TCRdb holds only the in-frame ones, with some missing. The repertoire holds some 35,000 clones, 83% seen once, with approximately 3.6% in the top ten. Sequencing input: peripheral blood. Receptors were obtained from a man aged 45-60 years with acute or convalescent COVID-19. CDR3s include the opening cysteine and the closing phenylalanine or tryptophan. D genes are given only for firm matches. Size values are once, few and many counts, or a class for expanded clones, and some rows have none.

j_gene: TRBJ2-3; abundance: NA; len: 15; d_gene: TRBD1; v_gene: TRBV9; CDR3nt: TGTGCCAGCAGCGTAGCTGACAGACAGGGATATACGCAGTATTTT; CDR3aa: CASSVADRQGYTQYF
j_gene: TRBJ1-5; abundance: once; len: 13; d_gene: NA; v_gene: TRBV27; CDR3nt: TGTGCCAGCAGTCGCTATAGCAATCAGCCCCAGCATTTT; CDR3aa: CASSRYSNQPQHF
j_gene: TRBJ2-3; abundance: NA; len: 15; d_gene: NA; v_gene: TRBV11-3; CDR3nt: TGTGCCAGCAGCTTAGGTGGGGCGGGCACAGATACGCAGTATTTT; CDR3aa: CASSLGGAGTDTQYF
j_gene: TRBJ1-6; abundance: NA; len: 17; d_gene: TRBD1; v_gene: TRBV12-5; CDR3nt: TGTGCTAGTTGCTGGGACACAGCAGGGGGCTTTTTTTCACCCCTCCACTTT; CDR3aa: CASCWDTAGGFFSPLHF
j_gene: TRBJ2-4; abundance: NA; len: 14; d_gene: TRBD1; v_gene: TRBV5-1; CDR3nt: TGCGCCAGCAGCCTCCGGGACAGGGTTTATATTCAGTACTTC; CDR3aa: CASSLRDRVYIQYF
j_gene: TRBJ2-7; abundance: NA; len: 14; d_gene: TRBD1; v_gene: TRBV19; CDR3nt: TGTGCCAGTAGTCACCGGGACAGGGGTTACGAGCAGTACTTC; CDR3aa: CASSHRDRGYEQYF
j_gene: TRBJ2-7; abundance: NA; len: 14; d_gene: NA; v_gene: TRBV5-6; CDR3nt: TGTGCCAGCAGCTTGGTTATCAGTGACTACGAGCAGTACTTC; CDR3aa: CASSLVISDYEQYF
j_gene: TRBJ1-1; abundance: once; len: 12; d_gene: TRBD1; v_gene: TRBV7-9; CDR3nt: TGTGCCAGCAGCTACCAGGGGGCTGCAGCTTTCTTT; CDR3aa: CASSYQGAAAFF
j_gene: TRBJ1-1; abundance: NA; len: 13; d_gene: NA; v_gene: TRBV5-1; CDR3nt: TGCGCCAGCAGCGACACAGAGAACACTGAAGCTTTCTTT; CDR3aa: CASSDTENTEAFF
j_gene: TRBJ1-2; abundance: NA; len: 15; d_gene: NA; v_gene: TRBV6-5; CDR3nt: TGTGCCAGCAGTTACTCGGACCACGGGGTCTATGGCTACACCTTC; CDR3aa: CASSYSDHGVYGYTF
j_gene: TRBJ2-7; abundance: NA; len: 15; d_gene: TRBD2; v_gene: TRBV15; CDR3nt: TGTGCCACCAGCAGACCGGGACTACCATCCTACGAGCAGTACTTC; CDR3aa: CATSRPGLPSYEQYF
j_gene: TRBJ1-4; abundance: NA; len: 16; d_gene: TRBD1; v_gene: TRBV7-9; CDR3nt: TGTGCCAGCAGCAGAGGACAGGACAGTATTAATGAAAAACTGTTTTTT; CDR3aa: CASSRGQDSINEKLFF
j_gene: TRBJ2-3; abundance: NA; len: 13; d_gene: NA; v_gene: TRBV10-3; CDR3nt: TGTGCCATCAGTCTGGGGGCAACAGATACGCAGTATTTT; CDR3aa: CAISLGATDTQYF
j_gene: TRBJ1-5; abundance: few; len: 13; d_gene: TRBD1; v_gene: TRBV30; CDR3nt: TGTGCCTGGGGGCAGGGGGTAAATCAGCCCCAGCATTTT; CDR3aa: CAWGQGVNQPQHF
j_gene: TRBJ2-7; abundance: NA; len: 16; d_gene: TRBD1; v_gene: TRBV6-2/TRBV6-3; CDR3nt: TGTGCCAGCAGTTACCCGGGACAGGGGAAGACCTACGAGCAGTACTTC; CDR3aa: CASSYPGQGKTYEQYF
j_gene: TRBJ1-3; abundance: NA; len: 14; d_gene: NA; v_gene: TRBV25-1; CDR3nt: TGTGCCAGCAGTGAAGGAGGGCTCGGAAACACCATATATTTT; CDR3aa: CASSEGGLGNTIYF
j_gene: TRBJ1-5; abundance: NA; len: 16; d_gene: TRBD1; v_gene: TRBV5-1; CDR3nt: TGCGCCAGCAGCACTGGGGACAGGGAGGGCAACCAGCCCCAGCATTTT; CDR3aa: CASSTGDREGNQPQHF
j_gene: TRBJ2-7; abundance: NA; len: 19; d_gene: TRBD2; v_gene: TRBV7-8; CDR3nt: TGTGCCAGCAGCTTACCGAGGACTAGCGGGGCTAGATCCACCTACGAGCAGTACTTC; CDR3aa: CASSLPRTSGARSTYEQYF
j_gene: TRBJ2-1; abundance: NA; len: 15; d_gene: NA; v_gene: TRBV7-8; CDR3nt: TGTGCCAGCAGCTTAGGGGCCGCCGCCTACAATGAGCAGTTCTTC; CDR3aa: CASSLGAAAYNEQFF
j_gene: TRBJ1-1; abundance: NA; len: 16; d_gene: NA; v_gene: TRBV27; CDR3nt: TGTGCCAGCAGTACGTATTTAGGGGGTTTCGTCGCTGAAGCTTTCTTT; CDR3aa: CASSTYLGGFVAEAFF
j_gene: TRBJ1-2; abundance: NA; len: 13; d_gene: NA; v_gene: TRBV29-1; CDR3nt: TGCAGCGTTTTACACCAAGCTAACTATGGCTACACCTTC; CDR3aa: CSVLHQANYGYTF
j_gene: TRBJ2-5; abundance: NA; len: 14; d_gene: NA; v_gene: TRBV7-9; CDR3nt: TGTGCCAGCAGCCCGGACGGTTCGGGGGAGACCCAGTACTTC; CDR3aa: CASSPDGSGETQYF
j_gene: TRBJ2-7; abundance: NA; len: 11; d_gene: TRBD1; v_gene: TRBV29-1; CDR3nt: TGCAGCGTGGGGGACAGTCGCGAGCAGTACTTC; CDR3aa: CSVGDSREQYF